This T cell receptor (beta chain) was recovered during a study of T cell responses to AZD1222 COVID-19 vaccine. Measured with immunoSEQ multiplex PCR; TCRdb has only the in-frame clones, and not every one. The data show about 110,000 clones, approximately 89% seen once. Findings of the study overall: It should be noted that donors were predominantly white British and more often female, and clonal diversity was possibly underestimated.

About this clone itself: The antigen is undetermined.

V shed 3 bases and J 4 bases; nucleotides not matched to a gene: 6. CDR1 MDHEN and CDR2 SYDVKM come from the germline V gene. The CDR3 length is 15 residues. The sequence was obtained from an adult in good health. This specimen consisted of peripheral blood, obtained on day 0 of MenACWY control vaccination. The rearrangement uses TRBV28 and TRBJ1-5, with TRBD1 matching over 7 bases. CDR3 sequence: CASSFPGGGNQPQHF. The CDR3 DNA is TGTGCCAGCAGTTTCCCAGGGGGGGGGAATCAGCCCCAGCATTTT.